The 22 T cell receptor beta chains below come from one sample, sequenced in a study of cytomegalovirus exposure and HLA in healthy donors. PCR was performed using 60 Vbeta and 13 Jbeta primers. The method was immunoSEQ multiplex PCR; TCRdb's version includes in-frame clones alone and lacks a portion of them. The sample includes about 93,000 clones, 70% to 85% of them seen just once. Sample: PBMCs. Every receptor here comes from a man aged 45 to 65 in good health and CMV-seronegative.

The genes are TRBV5-1 and TRBJ2-3; 9 positions agree with TRBD1. V dropped 0 bases and J dropped 4; count of bases not matched to a gene: 15. This CDR3 region has 19 residues. Germline V gene data show CDR1 as SGHRS and CDR2 as YFSETQ. CDR3 DNA: TGCGCCAGCAGCTTGGCAGGGGATTCCGGGACAGGGTCATCAGATACGCAGTATTTT. Translating gives CASSLAGDSGTGSSDTQYF.

The J gene is TRBJ2-3, the V gene TRBV5-4, with 8 nucleotides matching TRBD2. The junction had 12 bases not matched to a gene; V was cut back by 4 bases and J by 2 bases. The germline gives CDR1 SGHNT, CDR2 YYREEE (reference sequence). CDR3 length: 17 residues. CDR3 loop: CASSRRAASGYTDTQYF. CDR3 nucleotide sequence: TGTGCCAGCAGCCGGAGGGCGGCTAGCGGGTACACAGATACGCAGTATTTT.

The rearrangement joins TRBV28 to TRBJ2-7, with D tentatively TRBD1 (5 bases). This CDR3 region has 12 residues. Trimming removed 8 bases at V and 2 bases at J, with 10 bases between. Germline lookup yields CDR1 MDHEN and CDR2 SYDVKM. The CDR3 sequence: CASGAVAYEQYF. CDR3 bases: TGTGCCAGCGGGGCGGTTGCCTACGAGCAGTACTTC.

The chain carries TRBV10-3 and TRBJ1-6, with TRBD1 matching over 7 bases. V gave up 6 bases and J gave up 6 bases; unmatched junction bases: 5. This CDR3 is built from 14 residues. The germline V gene encodes CDR1 ENHRY and CDR2 SYGVKD. CDR3 loop: CAIRPDRSNSPLHF. The DNA of the CDR3 is TGTGCCATCAGACCGGACAGGTCTAATTCACCCCTCCACTTT.

The sample holds one count of this clone. The chain recombines TRBV9 with TRBJ1-1, with D tentatively TRBD1 (6 bases). The V and J ends lost 3 bases and 0 bases respectively, with 15 bases between them. This CDR3 comprises 16 residues. The germline CDR1 and CDR2 sequences are SGDLS and YYNGEE. The CDR3 reads CASSAGGGGLNTEAFF. The CDR3, as DNA: TGTGCCAGCAGCGCGGGGGGGGGCGGGTTGAACACTGAAGCTTTCTTT.

About this clone itself: The same CDR3 arises from other DNA sequences in this sample as well. CDR3 DNA: TGTGCCAGCAGTGACAGATTCTCTGGAAACACCATATATTTT. Amino acid sequence: CASSDRFSGNTIYF. This chain connects TRBV6-1 to TRBJ1-3; D uncertain. The CDR3 runs 14 residues. From germline, CDR1 is MNHNS and CDR2 SASEGT. V was cut by 3 bases and J by 0 bases, with 6 bases left in between.

This clone appeared a few times. The CDR3 here is CASTLQGSGTEAFF. The CDR3 nucleotides read TGTGCCAGCACCCTACAGGGGTCGGGCACTGAAGCTTTCTTT. V gene TRBV7-2 combines with J gene TRBJ1-1; 7 bases are shared with TRBD1. The ends lost 7 bases at V and 4 bases at J; junction bases unmatched: 9. Germline V gene data show CDR1 as SGHTA and CDR2 as FQGNSA. The CDR3 runs to 14 residues.

The J gene is TRBJ2-1, the V gene TRBV29-1, with TRBD2 matching over 11 bases. CDR3 size: 15 residues. Germline V gene sequence: CDR1 SQVTM, CDR2 ANQGSEA. V shed 7 bases and J 7 bases; nucleotides not matched to a gene: 12. CDR3 in DNA: TGCAGCGCCCCTCCCGCTAGCGGGAGGTTGAATGAGCAGTTCTTC. Protein: CSAPPASGRLNEQFF.

Details on this clone: The junction differs from germline at one of its ends, possibly a read error. The chain has TRBV7-9 and TRBJ1-1, with 8 bases aligning to TRBD1. The V gene's germline CDR1 is SEHNR and CDR2 FQNEAQ (reference sequence). The CDR3 consists of 15 residues. The CDR3 bases are TGTTCCAGCAGCTTATCTCAGGGGGCGAAATTTGAAGCTTTCTTT. Protein sequence: CSSSLSQGAKFEAFF.

The chain links TRBV27 to TRBJ1-2, with TRBD1 as a possible D gene (6 bases). This CDR3 comprises 14 residues. V shed 2 bases and J shed 2 bases, with 9 bases lying between them. The V gene's germline CDR1 is MNHEY and CDR2 SMNVEV (reference sequence). The CDR3 DNA follows: TGTGCCAGCAGTTTACGACAGGAAAACTATGGCTACACCTTC. Translating gives CASSLRQENYGYTF.

The chain carries TRBV18 and TRBJ1-5; weak D call: TRBD1 (6 bases). The CDR3 extends over 14 amino acids. The germline V gene encodes CDR1 KGHSH and CDR2 LQKENI. Trimming took 5 bases from V and 3 from J, leaving 11 bases between them. In DNA, the CDR3 is TGTGCCAGCTCATCGAGGACAGACAATCAGCCCCAGCATTTT. As protein: CASSSRTDNQPQHF.

This chain links TRBV5-1 with TRBJ2-3; 14 bases are a match to TRBD2. V dropped 3 bases and J dropped 1; count of bases not matched to a gene: 7. CDR1 is SGHRS and CDR2 is YFSETQ in the germline V gene. CDR3 size: 18 residues. In nucleotides, the CDR3 is TGCGCCAGCAGCTCCAGACTAGCGGGAGGGTCTGGCACAGATACGCAGTATTTT. It translates to CASSSRLAGGSGTDTQYF.

The chain joins TRBV7-2 to TRBJ1-5; D is unresolved. The CDR3 sequence is 13 residues long. CDR1 is SGHTA, CDR2 FQGNSA, per germline. V was cut by 5 bases and J by 3 bases, with 8 bases left in between. The CDR3 is CASSAQFNQPQHF. The CDR3 nucleotides are TGTGCCAGCAGCGCACAGTTCAATCAGCCCCAGCATTTT.

The chain is built from TRBV28 and TRBJ1-1, with no clear D. V was trimmed by 2 bases and J by 1 base, leaving 11 bases between them. CDR3 size: 15 residues. CDR1 is MDHEN and CDR2 is SYDVKM in the germline V gene. Written as DNA, the CDR3 is TGTGCCAGCAGTTTAAGCGGGGTCGGGAACACTGAAGCTTTCTTT. Amino acids: CASSLSGVGNTEAFF.

This clone turned up a few times. The V call is TRBV7-8, the J call TRBJ1-5; D unclear. This CDR3 comprises 13 residues. The V gene lost 8 bases and the J gene lost 4 bases, with 12 bases spanning the gap. Germline V CDR1 and CDR2: SGHVS, FQNEAQ. This chain's CDR3 is CASALAFNQPQHF. CDR3 bases: TGTGCCAGCGCCTTAGCCTTTAATCAGCCCCAGCATTTT.

The J gene is TRBJ2-1, the V gene TRBV14; 7 nucleotides align to TRBD2. This CDR3 comprises 17 residues. Trimming removed 4 bases from V and 7 bases from J; junction bases left unmatched: 16. In germline, CDR1 is SGHDN, CDR2 FVKESK. This CDR3 reads CASSPPFAGRAGNEQFF. CDR3 coding DNA: TGTGCCAGCAGCCCACCCTTTGCGGGGAGGGCCGGAAATGAGCAGTTCTTC.

This clone was detected only a few times. J is TRBJ2-3 and V is TRBV5-1; 11 bases map to TRBD2. The CDR3 totals 17 residues. V lost 0 bases to trimming and J lost 0 bases; unmatched junction nucleotides: 3. Looked up from germline, CDR1 is SGHRS and CDR2 is YFSETQ. The CDR3 bases are TGCGCCAGCAGCTTGGGACTAGCGGGGCCTAGCACAGATACGCAGTATTTT. It translates to CASSLGLAGPSTDTQYF. Drawing the rest from reference TRBV5-1 and TRBJ2-3, the complete variable domain is KAGVTQTPRYLIKTRGQQVTLSCSPISGHRSVSWYQQTPGQGLQFLFEYFSETQRNKGNFPGRFSGRQFSNSRSEMNVSTLELGDSALYLCASSLGLAGPSTDTQYFGPGTRLTVL.

This clone occurred a few times. The chain couples TRBV6-5 to TRBJ1-1; the match to TRBD1 covers 7 bases. Germline V gives CDR1 MNHEY, CDR2 SVGAGI. V dropped 0 bases and J dropped 8; count of bases not matched to a gene: 6. The CDR3 contains 14 residues. CDR3: CASSYSGTDAEAFF. CDR3 coding DNA: TGTGCCAGCAGTTACTCCGGGACAGACGCGGAAGCTTTCTTT.

Of note for this clone: The same CDR3 also results from other DNA sequences found in this sample. V gene TRBV5-1 combines with J gene TRBJ2-3; D gene ambiguous. V was pared by 0 bases and J by 2 bases, with 7 bases between. CDR1 is SGHRS and CDR2 is YFSETQ in the germline V gene. The CDR3 totals 14 residues. This chain's CDR3 is CASSLDSSTDTQYF. Here the CDR3 DNA reads TGCGCCAGCAGCTTGGACTCCTCCACAGATACGCAGTATTTT.

The chain couples TRBV15 to TRBJ2-7; 9 nucleotides agree with TRBD1. The CDR3 runs 14 residues. The V and J ends lost 3 bases and 7 bases, in that order; junction bases with no gene match: 7. The germline CDR1 and CDR2 sequences are LNHNV and YYDKDF (reference sequence). The CDR3 DNA follows: TGTGCCACCAGCAGCCTACAGGGGGCGGTTGAGCAGTACTTC. It is translated as CATSSLQGAVEQYF.

J is TRBJ2-3 and V is TRBV5-1; 10 nucleotides line up with TRBD2. The CDR3 is 15 residues long. V trimming: 0 bases; J trimming: 4 bases; junction bases outside the gene matches: 2. Germline V gene sequence: CDR1 SGHRS, CDR2 YFSETQ. CDR3 sequence reads: CASSLGLAGADTQYF. The CDR3 DNA follows: TGCGCCAGCAGCTTGGGGCTAGCGGGGGCAGATACGCAGTATTTT.

The rearrangement joins TRBV7-6 to TRBJ1-1; 9 nucleotides line up with TRBD1. Germline V gene data show CDR1 as SGHVS and CDR2 as FNYEAQ. The V segment lost 1 base and the J segment 1 base; nucleotides outside the gene matches: 7. The CDR3 sequence is 17 residues long. The CDR3 DNA reads TGTGCCAGCAGCTTAGGCGGACAGGGGTGGAAGAACACTGAAGCTTTCTTT. The encoded protein is CASSLGGQGWKNTEAFF.